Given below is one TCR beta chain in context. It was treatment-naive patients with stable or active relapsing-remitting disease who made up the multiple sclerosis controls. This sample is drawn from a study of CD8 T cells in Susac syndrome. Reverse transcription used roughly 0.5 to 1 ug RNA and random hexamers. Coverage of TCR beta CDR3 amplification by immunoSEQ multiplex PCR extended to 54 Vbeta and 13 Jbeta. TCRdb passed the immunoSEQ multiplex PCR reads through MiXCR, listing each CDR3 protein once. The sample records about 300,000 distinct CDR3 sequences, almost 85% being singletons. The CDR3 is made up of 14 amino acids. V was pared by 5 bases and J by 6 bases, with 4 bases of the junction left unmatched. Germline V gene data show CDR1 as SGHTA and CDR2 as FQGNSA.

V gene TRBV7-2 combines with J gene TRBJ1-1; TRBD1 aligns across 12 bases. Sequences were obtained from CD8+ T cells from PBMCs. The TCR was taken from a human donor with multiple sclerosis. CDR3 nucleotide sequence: TGTGCCAGCAGCCGGGGACAGGGGGCGTCTGAAGCTTTCTTT. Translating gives CASSRGQGASEAFF.